The entry below gives a single T cell receptor (beta chain) sequence along with its context. Separate from the roughly 700-subject first cohort was the roughly 120-subject validation cohort, to which the donors belonged. Clones were read by immunoSEQ multiplex PCR, and TCRdb kept only the in-frame ones, dropping some. Of a few hundred thousand clones in the sample, more than 75% were seen once. This entry belongs to a study of cytomegalovirus exposure and HLA in healthy donors. The CDR3 runs to 15 residues. The germline CDR1 and CDR2 sequences are SQVTM and ANQGSEA. J lost 0 bases, V lost 6 bases, and 6 bases had no gene match.

This TCR came from a man aged 18 to 29 in good health and CMV-seropositive. The chain has TRBV29-1 and TRBJ2-3, with 10 bases lining up with TRBD2. The specimen was PBMCs. This CDR3 is CSVLWTSGSTDTQYF. CDR3 sequence (DNA): TGCAGCGTCCTCTGGACTAGCGGTAGCACAGATACGCAGTATTTT.